The 26 T cell receptor beta chains in this list originate from one sample, sequenced in a study of blood T cell repertoires in COVID-19. Repertoires were generated with immunoSEQ multiplex PCR, while TCRdb's copy carries only in-frame clones and drops some. The data show approximately 50,000 clones, approximately 80% seen once. Input material: peripheral blood. The receptors shown here come from a man aged 65 to 85 with active or convalescent COVID-19.

The rearrangement joins TRBV7-8 to TRBJ1-2, with unresolved D. The CDR3 contains 14 residues. The V end lost 1 base, the J end lost 3 bases, and 9 bases lay between the germline ends. Germline-derived CDR1 and CDR2 are SGHVS and FQNEAQ. In nucleotides, the CDR3 is TGTGCCAGCAGCTTAGTGGGCAGAGACTATGGCTACACCTTC. This translates into CASSLVGRDYGYTF.

The V call is TRBV29-1, the J call TRBJ2-7; possibly TRBD1 for D (6 bases). The V end lost 6 bases, the J end lost 6 bases, and 12 bases lay between the germline ends. The CDR3 has 11 amino acids. Germline loops: CDR1 SQVTM, CDR2 ANQGSEA. CDR3 sequence (DNA): TGCAGCGTAGCATCAGGGGCCGAGCAGTACTTC. As protein: CSVASGAEQYF.

This chain joins TRBV7-3 and TRBJ2-3, with 7 bases matching TRBD2. The trim removed 5 bases at V and 4 bases at J, leaving 9 bases unmatched. Germline CDR1 and CDR2: SGHTA and FQGTGA. This CDR3 comprises 15 residues. The CDR3 sequence: CASSTNGGSADTQYF. CDR3 coding DNA: TGTGCCAGCAGCACCAACGGGGGGAGCGCAGATACGCAGTATTTT.

CDR3 sequence reads: CASSGQENYGYTF. In DNA, the CDR3 is TGTGCCAGCAGCGGACAGGAGAACTATGGCTACACCTTC. This sequence joins TRBV28 and TRBJ1-2; 7 bases map to TRBD1. Germline CDR1 and CDR2: MDHEN and SYDVKM. The CDR3 runs 13 residues. The ends lost 6 bases at V and 2 bases at J; junction bases unmatched: 3.

The chain is built from TRBV27 and TRBJ2-7; 7 positions match TRBD1. Germline loops: CDR1 MNHEY, CDR2 SMNVEV (reference sequence). This CDR3 region has 15 residues. J was trimmed by 2 bases and V by 5 bases; bases with no gene match: 9. CDR3 sequence reads: CASSATRDSPYEQYF. In DNA form, the CDR3 reads TGTGCCAGCAGTGCTACCCGGGACAGTCCCTACGAGCAGTACTTC.

This chain joins TRBV12-5 and TRBJ2-3, with a tentative D call TRBD2 (6 bases). This CDR3 region has 15 residues. CDR1 is LGHNT and CDR2 is FRNRAP in the germline V gene. V dropped 5 bases and J dropped 3 bases, with 15 bases sitting between them. CDR3 DNA sequence: TGTGCTAGTGGTCTCCCGGCGGGGAGAACAGATACGCAGTATTTT. Translated: CASGLPAGRTDTQYF.

V gene TRBV10-3 combines with J gene TRBJ2-1, with 9 bases lining up with TRBD2. Looked up from germline, CDR1 is ENHRY and CDR2 is SYGVKD. V shed 3 bases and J 1 base; nucleotides not matched to a gene: 1. The CDR3 is made up of 15 amino acids. Here the CDR3 reads CAISDSGSSYNEQFF. CDR3 coding DNA: TGTGCCATCAGTGATAGCGGGAGTTCCTACAATGAGCAGTTCTTC.

The rearrangement uses TRBV9 and TRBJ1-4, with D possibly matching TRBD1 (6 bases). The V gene lost 4 bases and the J gene lost 0 bases, with 13 bases spanning the gap. Germline V gives CDR1 SGDLS, CDR2 YYNGEE. There are 16 residues in the CDR3. Here the CDR3 DNA reads TGTGCCAGCAGCATGGGACACTCGGCAACTAATGAAAAACTGTTTTTT. Amino acids: CASSMGHSATNEKLFF.

In this sample, this clone turned up a few times. V usage is TRBV5-4 and J usage is TRBJ2-1, with no clear D. The length of the CDR3 is 13 residues. CDR1 is SGHNT, CDR2 YYREEE, per germline (reference sequence). With 4 bases removed from V and 3 bases from J, the gap between germline ends came to 8 bases. CDR3 sequence (DNA): TGTGCCAGCAGCGGTGAGCTCTACAATGAGCAGTTCTTC. It codes for CASSGELYNEQFF.

The rearrangement uses TRBV4-1 and TRBJ2-7; no reliable D call. Deletions cut 3 bases from V and 3 bases from J, with 15 bases between. CDR1 and CDR2 (germline): MGHRA, YSYEKL. CDR3 length: 15 amino acids. The chain's CDR3 is CASSHLMKLLYEQYF. Here the CDR3 DNA reads TGCGCCAGCAGCCACCTCATGAAACTCCTCTACGAGCAGTACTTC.

J is TRBJ2-1 and V is TRBV24-1; the D is unclear. V shed 4 bases and J shed 6 bases, with 12 bases lying between them. Germline V gene lookup returns CDR1 KGHDR and CDR2 SFDVKD. The CDR3 is made up of 14 amino acids. Here the CDR3 DNA reads TGTGCCACCAGTGACACGCTAGGTAGCAATGAGCAGTTCTTC. Translated, it gives CATSDTLGSNEQFF.

This chain uses TRBV11-3 with TRBJ2-2; a possible D gene is TRBD2 (6 bases). This CDR3 has 16 residues. Trimming shortened V by 3 bases and J by 2 bases, and 13 bases separated the two germline ends. Germline CDR1 SGHNT, CDR2 YENEEA. The CDR3: CASSFYGRGNTGELFF. CDR3 DNA: TGTGCCAGCAGCTTTTACGGGCGGGGCAACACCGGGGAGCTGTTTTTT.

The chain couples TRBV19 to TRBJ2-3; 7 nucleotides match TRBD1. This CDR3 region has 14 residues. The ends lost 3 bases at V and 5 bases at J; junction bases unmatched: 5. Germline V CDR1 and CDR2: LNHDA, SQIVND (reference sequence). The CDR3 spells CASSMGQGEDTQYF. CDR3 nucleotides: TGTGCCAGTAGTATGGGTCAGGGGGAAGATACGCAGTATTTT.

The chain combines TRBV7-3 with TRBJ2-1; 7 nucleotides agree with TRBD2. The CDR3 is 16 residues long. CDR1 is SGHTA and CDR2 is FQGTGA in the germline V gene. J was trimmed by 3 bases and V by 6 bases; bases with no gene match: 11. CDR3 coding DNA: TGTGCCAGCAGATCCGAAGCGGGAATCATCTACAATGAGCAGTTCTTC. Its translation is CASRSEAGIIYNEQFF.

The chain combines TRBV6-2 or TRBV6-3 with TRBJ2-7; TRBD2 agrees at 10 bases. Germline lookup yields CDR1 MNHEY and CDR2 SVGEGT. V shed 6 bases, J shed 6 bases, and the junction held 14 bases outside the gene matches. There are 16 residues in the CDR3. The CDR3 DNA follows: TGTGCCAGCAGCCCTCCGCCGGGGCTAGCGGGAGTCGAGCAGTACTTC. Its translation is CASSPPPGLAGVEQYF.

The chain uses TRBV4-3 and TRBJ2-1, with 7 bases matching TRBD1. The CDR3 is 15 residues long. Looked up from germline, CDR1 is LGHNA and CDR2 is YSLEER. V gave up 4 bases and J gave up 9 bases; unmatched junction bases: 12. The CDR3 sequence is CASSRSDRVGAEQFF. CDR3 bases: TGCGCCAGCAGCCGATCCGACAGGGTCGGGGCTGAGCAGTTCTTC.

This clone has more than one count but fewer than ten. The J gene is TRBJ2-1, the V gene TRBV27, with TRBD1 matching over 7 bases. The CDR3 loop spans 15 amino acids. After removal of 2 bases from V and 2 bases from J, the junction contained 3 bases not matched to a gene. Germline CDR1 and CDR2: MNHEY and SMNVEV (reference sequence). As DNA, the CDR3 is TGTGCCAGCAGTTTAGAGGGGACAGCCTACAATGAGCAGTTCTTC. This codes for CASSLEGTAYNEQFF.

The V gene is TRBV25-1, the J gene TRBJ1-1; 9 positions match TRBD1. The junction had 8 bases not matched to a gene; V was cut back by 5 bases and J by 1 base. The CDR3 consists of 16 residues. Germline CDR1 is MGHDK and CDR2 is SYGVNS. CDR3 loop: CASSPLTGGQNTEAFF. CDR3 nucleotides: TGTGCCAGCAGTCCACTGACAGGGGGTCAGAACACTGAAGCTTTCTTT.

This rearrangement joins TRBV7-2 to TRBJ2-2; 7 positions match TRBD2. This CDR3 has 17 amino acids. Per the germline V gene, CDR1 is SGHTA and CDR2 is FQGNSA. The V segment lost 5 bases and the J segment 0 bases; nucleotides outside the gene matches: 9. The CDR3 protein is CASSPSGGGANTGELFF. The CDR3 DNA follows: TGTGCCAGCAGCCCCTCCGGGGGAGGGGCGAACACCGGGGAGCTGTTTTTT.

The chain employs TRBV4-3 and TRBJ2-1, with TRBD1 matching over 8 bases. The trim removed 4 bases at V and 1 base at J, leaving 9 bases unmatched. Germline V gene data show CDR1 as LGHNA and CDR2 as YSLEER. The length of the CDR3 is 17 residues. This CDR3 is CASSRELDRDSYNEQFF. The CDR3, as DNA: TGCGCCAGCAGCCGAGAGCTGGACAGGGATTCCTACAATGAGCAGTTCTTC.

This rearrangement joins TRBV3-1 (or the pseudogene TRBV3-2) to TRBJ2-7, with D possibly being TRBD2 (5 bases). Trimming took 4 bases from V and 4 from J, leaving 17 bases between them. Germline V lookup: CDR1 LGHDT, CDR2 YNNKEL (reference sequence). CDR3 length: 15 residues. The CDR3 is CASSRNAGTGYEQYF. Here the CDR3 DNA reads TGTGCCAGCAGCCGTAACGCGGGCACGGGGTACGAGCAGTACTTC.

There are a few counts of this clone. The chain combines TRBV5-6 with TRBJ1-1, with 7 positions matching TRBD1. With V trimmed by 0 bases and J by 0 bases, 5 bases remained unmatched. The CDR3 runs to 16 residues. The germline CDR1 and CDR2 sequences are SGHDT and YYEEEE. Here the CDR3 reads CASSLGGQSLNTEAFF. DNA for the CDR3: TGTGCCAGCAGCTTGGGGGGACAGAGCTTGAACACTGAAGCTTTCTTT.

This chain uses TRBV6-2 or TRBV6-3 with TRBJ1-6, with a tentative D call TRBD1 (5 bases). Looked up from germline, CDR1 is MNHEY and CDR2 is SVGEGT. The CDR3 is made up of 15 amino acids. V lost 4 bases and J lost 10, with 17 bases in between. CDR3 loop: CASSSQEGRDSPLHF. CDR3 nucleotide sequence: TGTGCCAGCAGTTCCCAGGAGGGGAGGGACTCACCCCTCCACTTT.

The chain joins TRBV11-3 to TRBJ1-6, with no clear D. The CDR3 extends over 13 amino acids. V lost 2 bases and J lost 7, with 6 bases in between. Germline CDR1 and CDR2: SGHNT and YENEEA. The CDR3 loop is CASSLSRNSPLHF. In nucleotides, the CDR3 is TGTGCCAGCAGCTTATCCCGGAATTCACCCCTCCACTTT.

CDR3 protein: CAWSAYSGAQSSYNSPLHF. The CDR3 nucleotides are TGTGCCTGGAGTGCGTATTCAGGTGCCCAAAGCTCCTATAATTCACCCCTCCACTTT. The V gene is TRBV30, the J gene TRBJ1-6; D gene unclear. The CDR3 length is 19 residues. The V and J ends lost 1 base and 0 bases respectively, with 19 bases between them. CDR1 is GTSNPN and CDR2 is SVGIG in the germline V gene (reference sequence).

This chain joins TRBV5-6 and TRBJ1-4; D ambiguous. Germline lookup yields CDR1 SGHDT and CDR2 YYEEEE. This CDR3 contains 14 residues. Between the trimmed V and J ends, which lost 2 bases and 1 base, there was a span of 6 bases. The CDR3 sequence: CASSFKQTNEKLFF. CDR3 in DNA: TGTGCCAGCAGCTTTAAGCAAACTAATGAAAAACTGTTTTTT.